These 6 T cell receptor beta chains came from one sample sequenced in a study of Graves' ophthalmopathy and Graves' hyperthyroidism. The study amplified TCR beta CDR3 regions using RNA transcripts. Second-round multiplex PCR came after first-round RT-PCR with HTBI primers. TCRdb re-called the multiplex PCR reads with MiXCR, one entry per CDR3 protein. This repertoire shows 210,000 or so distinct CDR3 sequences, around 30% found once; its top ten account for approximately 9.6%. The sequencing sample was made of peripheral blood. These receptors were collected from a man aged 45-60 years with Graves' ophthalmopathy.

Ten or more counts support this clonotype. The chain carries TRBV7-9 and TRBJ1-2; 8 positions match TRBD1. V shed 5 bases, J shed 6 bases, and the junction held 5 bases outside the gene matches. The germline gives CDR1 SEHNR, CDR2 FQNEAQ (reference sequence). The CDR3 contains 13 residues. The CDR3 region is CASSPTGGDGYTF. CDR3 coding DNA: TGTGCCAGCAGCCCCACAGGGGGAGATGGCTACACCTTC.

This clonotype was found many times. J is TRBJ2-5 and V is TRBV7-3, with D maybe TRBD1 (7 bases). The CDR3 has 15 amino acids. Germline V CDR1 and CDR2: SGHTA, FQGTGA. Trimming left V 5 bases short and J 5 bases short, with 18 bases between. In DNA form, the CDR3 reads TGTGCCAGCAGCCCGACGGGGGCAGGGGGGGAGACCCAGTACTTC. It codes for CASSPTGAGGETQYF.

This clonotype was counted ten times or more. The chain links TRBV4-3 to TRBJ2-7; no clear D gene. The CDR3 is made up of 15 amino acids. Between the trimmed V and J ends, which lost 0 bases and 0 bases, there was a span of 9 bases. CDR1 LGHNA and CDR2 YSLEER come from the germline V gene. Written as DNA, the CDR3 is TGCGCCAGCAGCCAAGATCTCGCTGACTCCTACGAGCAGTACTTC. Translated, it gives CASSQDLADSYEQYF.

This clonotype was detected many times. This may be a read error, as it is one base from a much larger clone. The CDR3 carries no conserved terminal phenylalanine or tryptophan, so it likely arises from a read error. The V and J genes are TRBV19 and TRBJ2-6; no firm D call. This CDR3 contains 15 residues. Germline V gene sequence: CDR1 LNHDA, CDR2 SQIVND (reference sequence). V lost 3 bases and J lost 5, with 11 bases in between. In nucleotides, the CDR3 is TGTGCCAGTAGTATTGCAGGCAACAGGGCCAACGTCCTGACTTCC. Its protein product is CASSIAGNRANVLTS.

Here the CDR3 DNA reads TGTGCCACCAGCGTATGGGGACAGGGGGAAGAGACCCAGTACTTC. This sequence encodes CATSVWGQGEETQYF. The gene calls are TRBV15 and TRBJ2-5; 11 bases are shared with TRBD1. J lost 3 bases, V lost 5 bases, and 5 bases had no gene match. CDR3 length: 15 residues. Germline values: CDR1 LNHNV, CDR2 YYDKDF (reference sequence). The whole variable domain, filled in from reference TRBV15 and TRBJ2-5, reads DAMVIQNPRYQVTQFGKPVTLSCSQTLNHNVMYWYQQKSSQAPKLLFHYYDKDFNNEADTPDNFQSRRPNTSFCFLDIRSPGLGDTAMYLCATSVWGQGEETQYFGPGTRLLVL.

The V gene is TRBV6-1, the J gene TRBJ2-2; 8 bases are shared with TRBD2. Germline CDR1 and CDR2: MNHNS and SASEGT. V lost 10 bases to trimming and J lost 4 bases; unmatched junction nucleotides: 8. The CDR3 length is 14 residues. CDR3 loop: CATPYSGATGELFF. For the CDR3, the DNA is TGTGCCACCCCCTATAGCGGGGCCACCGGGGAGCTGTTTTTT.